This TCR beta chain was identified during a study of shared T cell receptors in the human thymus. Trimming cost V 3 bases and J 4 bases; bases outside gene matches: 17. The CDR3 runs to 19 residues. Per germline, CDR1 WNHNN and CDR2 SYGVQD (reference sequence). Only in-frame clones appear in the TCRdb table, and some are missing; sequencing was by immunoSEQ multiplex PCR. Seen here are hundreds of thousands of clones, around 89% observed once, and the top ten hold over 0.008%. Separately, the same data were catalogued under a study of human thymus T cells. That source adds: Resections that were taken during corrective heart surgery supplied the thymus tissue. Repertoires from thymus and blood appeared to show biased V and J gene usage.

This clonotype originated in a boy under two years old with a congenital heart defect. V is TRBV10-1 and J is TRBJ1-5; 8 bases line up with TRBD1. Sequencing was done on a sample of thymocytes. In nucleotides, the CDR3 is TGCGCCAGCAGTGACTGCTCGAAGCAGGGGGCAGGGGTAAATCAGCCCCAGCATTTT. This codes for CASSDCSKQGAGVNQPQHF.